The source of this TCR beta chain is a study of blood T cell repertoires in COVID-19 (dated by TCRdb to 2018 to 2020). At the level of the whole study: Samples from collaborators originated in the United States, Italy and Spain and spanned both the acute and convalescent phases of COVID-19. The material from the prospective study consisted of cDNA or gDNA derived from T cells, B-cell-depleted T cells, or PBMCs. Sample metadata almost always included a de-identified subject ID, COVID-19 status, age in years and sex. HLA class I and class II types, where available, came from metadata supplied by the sample provider rather than from assay-based typing. Samples were obtained from the ongoing ImmuneRACE study (first 160 participants) and from about 1,300 subjects provided by 6 global collaborators. Deeply sampled blood TCRbeta repertoires from subjects exposed to, actively infected with, or recovered from COVID-19 were included in the dataset. The repertoires were made available in a free public database intended to serve as a resource for research on the immune response to SARS-CoV-2.

Note on this clone: Its antigen remains unidentified. No base qualities exist here, and no much larger clone lies one base off it.

The collaborating institutions used their own protocols to collect whole blood in K2EDTA tubes. For TCRbeta analysis, collaborators shipped samples as frozen whole blood, isolated PBMCs, or DNA extracted from either of those sample types. What the work shows at the level of the full study, not this receptor alone: The amount of clinical and demographic metadata varied by source and participant and was provided uncurated.

V is cut by 6 bases and J by 0 bases, and the space between the germline ends is 9 bases. CDR1 and CDR2, looked up from the germline V gene (reference sequence), are PRHDT and FYEKMQ. Counted from cysteine to phenylalanine, this CDR3 has 13 amino acids. The CDR3 DNA has 39 bases and is translated from base 1. TCRbeta CDR3 regions were amplified from genomic DNA by means of the immunoSEQ Assay, a bias-controlled multiplex PCR. The study's processing was this. Within the assay, amplification of reference gene primers was used to estimate how many nucleated cells each sample contained. To quantify the absolute abundance of each unique TCRbeta CDR3 rearrangement, sequence reads were collapsed and filtered. For each sample, productive Simpson clonality was calculated as the square root of Simpson's diversity index over productive rearrangements. The table comes from immuneACCESS by way of TCRdb, which keeps in-frame sequences with V and J called. Part of the clones is missing from these tables; in studies checked, under half for an unresolved V gene and the rest for unknown reasons. V, J and clone size were drawn from that table, and D and trimming were deduced from the DNA. The sample includes around 300,000 clones, with around 86% observed a single time. The top ten hold approximately 2% of the sample.

This receptor was obtained from a man aged 50 to 59 with acute or convalescent COVID-19. Sequenced material: peripheral blood. The V and J genes are TRBV13 and TRBJ2-7, with the D gene not confidently named. The nucleotide sequence reads as follows: TGTGCCAGCAGTTTCCGAGACTCCTACGAGCAGTACTTC. It encodes CASSFRDSYEQYF.